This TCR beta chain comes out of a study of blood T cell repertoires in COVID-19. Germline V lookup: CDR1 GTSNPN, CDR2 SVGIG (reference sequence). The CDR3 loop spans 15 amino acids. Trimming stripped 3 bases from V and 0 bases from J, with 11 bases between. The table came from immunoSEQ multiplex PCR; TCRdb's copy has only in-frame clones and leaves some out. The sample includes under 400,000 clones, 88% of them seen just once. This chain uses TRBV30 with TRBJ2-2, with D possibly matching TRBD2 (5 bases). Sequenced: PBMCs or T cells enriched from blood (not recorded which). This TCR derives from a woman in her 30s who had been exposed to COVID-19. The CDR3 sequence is CAWSRMDSNTGELFF. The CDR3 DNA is TGTGCCTGGAGCAGAATGGACTCGAACACCGGGGAGCTGTTTTTT.